Presented here are 31 T cell receptor beta chains from one specimen sequenced in a study of blood T cells in healthy people across ages. The second PCR ran about 6 to 11 cycles with a sample-barcoded 5' primer and J-beta primers. In TCRdb, the 5' RACE reads were re-called with MiXCR into one record per CDR3 protein. The table records 700,000 to 950,000 distinct CDR3 sequences, 55% to 75% of them present only once. The sample taken for sequencing was blood. Receptors were obtained from a young man in good health.

This CDR3 reads CAISATSGSVYEQFF. The CDR3, as DNA: TGTGCCATCAGTGCGACTAGCGGGTCAGTGTATGAGCAGTTCTTC. The chain couples TRBV10-3 to TRBJ2-1, with TRBD2 matching 10 bases. This CDR3 is 15 amino acids long. The V gene end was trimmed by 4 bases and the J gene end by 8 bases; junction bases not matched to a gene: 8. CDR1 is ENHRY and CDR2 is SYGVKD in the germline V gene.

In its sample, this clonotype was seen a few times. The J gene is TRBJ1-1, the V gene TRBV20-1, with D perhaps TRBD1 (5 bases). CDR3 length: 15 amino acids. Trimming removed 4 bases from V and 4 bases from J, with 19 bases in between. The germline V gene encodes CDR1 DFQATT and CDR2 SNEGSKA (reference sequence). The CDR3 reads CSAIVARAGTTEAFF. CDR3 bases: TGCAGTGCTATAGTCGCCAGGGCGGGGACCACTGAAGCTTTCTTT.

The chain couples TRBV20-1 to TRBJ2-1; no definite D call. Trimming left V 2 bases short and J 9 bases short, with 11 bases between. The CDR3 is 12 residues long. Germline V CDR1 and CDR2: DFQATT, SNEGSKA (reference sequence). DNA of the CDR3: TGCAGTGCTAGATCGATACCACTTGAGCAGTTCTTC. Protein sequence: CSARSIPLEQFF.

CDR3 loop: CASSQFWTGIAYEQYF. The CDR3 nucleotides read TGTGCCAGCAGTCAATTCTGGACAGGGATAGCCTACGAGCAGTACTTC. This chain joins TRBV6-2 or TRBV6-3 and TRBJ2-7; 8 bases line up with TRBD1. The V and J ends lost 5 bases and 2 bases, in that order; junction bases with no gene match: 11. The CDR3 is 16 amino acids. Looked up from germline, CDR1 is MNHEY and CDR2 is SVGEGT.

On this clonotype: At one end the junction does not follow the germline gene, possibly because of a read error. V and J are TRBV29-1 and TRBJ2-1; D remains unclear. In germline, CDR1 is SQVTM, CDR2 ANQGSEA. This CDR3 spans 13 amino acids. The CDR3 loop reads CSVASQARNKQFF. CDR3 sequence (DNA): TGCAGCGTTGCTTCACAAGCCCGCAATAAGCAGTTCTTC.

Remarks on this clonotype: This is likely a read error, given that the CDR3 carries no conserved phenylalanine or tryptophan at its end. The chain joins TRBV4-2 to TRBJ1-4; a weak D match, TRBD1 (5 bases). This CDR3 spans 16 amino acids. Germline-derived CDR1 and CDR2 are LGHNA and YNFKEQ. With 1 base removed from V and 6 bases from J, the gap between germline ends came to 15 bases. In nucleotides, the CDR3 is TGTGCCAGCAGCCAAGGAGGGCTAGGGGCGGATGAAAAACTGTTTTTG. Amino acids: CASSQGGLGADEKLFL.

This rearrangement joins TRBV27 to TRBJ2-7; tentatively, D is TRBD1 or TRBD2 (5 bases each). The closer fit of TRBJ2-5 to the DNA end suggests the J call may be wrong. Looked up from germline, CDR1 is MNHEY and CDR2 is SMNVEV (reference sequence). The CDR3 covers 16 residues. The CDR3 region has the DNA TGTGCCAGCAGTCCAGGGACCAGCAGGAGTCTACAGACCCAGTACTTC. Translation gives CASSPGTSRSLQTQYF.

V usage is TRBV6-1 and J usage is TRBJ2-6; no definite D call. CDR1 and CDR2 (germline): MNHNS, SASEGT. The CDR3 runs to 19 residues. The V gene lost 7 bases and the J gene lost 0 bases, with 22 bases spanning the gap. The CDR3 is CASILAEGLIGSGANVLTF. CDR3 DNA sequence: TGTGCCAGCATCCTGGCCGAAGGGTTAATTGGCTCTGGGGCCAACGTCCTGACTTTC.

A note on this clonotype: One end of the junction varies from germline; a read error may be responsible. CDR3 loop: CANSHTSGANVLTF. The CDR3 coding sequence is TGCGCCAACAGCCATACCTCTGGGGCCAACGTCCTGACTTTC. The chain is built from TRBV5-1 and TRBJ2-6; D remains ambiguous. Germline V gene lookup returns CDR1 SGHRS and CDR2 YFSETQ. This CDR3 contains 14 residues.

About this clonotype: The junction differs from germline at one of its ends, possibly a read error. The chain has TRBV29-1 and TRBJ2-5, with a possible D match to TRBD2 (5 bases). The end of the DNA aligns better with TRBJ2-7, so the J call may be wrong. CDR1 and CDR2 from the germline V gene are SQVTM and ANQGSEA. The CDR3 consists of 13 residues. The CDR3 coding sequence is TGCGGCGTTGGGGTGGACGGAGGCTACGAGCAGTACTTC. It specifies CGVGVDGGYEQYF.

This clonotype was counted only a few times. The V call is TRBV20-1, the J call TRBJ2-7; 9 bases are a match to TRBD2. Germline CDR1 and CDR2: DFQATT and SNEGSKA (reference sequence). The CDR3 runs to 15 residues. The V segment lost 1 base and the J segment 2 bases; nucleotides outside the gene matches: 6. CDR3 loop: CSARGLAEWAYEQYF. For the CDR3, the DNA is TGCAGTGCTAGAGGACTAGCGGAATGGGCCTACGAGCAGTACTTC.

V and J are TRBV7-8 and TRBJ2-6, with D perhaps TRBD2 (6 bases). The CDR3 has 17 residues. Trimming stripped 0 bases from V and 0 bases from J, with 9 bases between. Germline V CDR1 and CDR2: SGHVS, FQNEAQ. The CDR3, as DNA: TGTGCCAGCAGCTTAGCCCCGCGGGGCTCTGGGGCCAACGTCCTGACTTTC. It is translated as CASSLAPRGSGANVLTF.

This chain links TRBV5-1 with TRBJ2-1, with 11 nucleotides matching TRBD2. The length of the CDR3 is 15 residues. J was trimmed by 6 bases and V by 4 bases; bases with no gene match: 6. CDR1 and CDR2 (germline): SGHRS, YFSETQ. CDR3 coding DNA: TGCGCCAGCAGCCCGGGACTAGCGGCGCCCAATGAGCAGTTCTTC. It yields the protein CASSPGLAAPNEQFF.

Only a few counts were recorded for this clonotype. The chain carries TRBV7-2 and TRBJ2-5; 7 bases line up with TRBD2. V shed 5 bases, J shed 4 bases, and the junction held 19 bases outside the gene matches. The germline gives CDR1 SGHTA, CDR2 FQGNSA. The CDR3 sequence is 18 residues long. For the CDR3, the DNA is TGTGCCAGCAGCCGGGAGGTTCCGGGATCCCTCGGGGGAGAGACCCAGTACTTC. As protein: CASSREVPGSLGGETQYF.

This clonotype turned up a few times. V and J are TRBV25-1 and TRBJ2-1; no firm D call. V gave up 5 bases and J gave up 7 bases, with 12 bases separating them. Germline assignment: CDR1 MGHDK and CDR2 SYGVNS. The CDR3 is 13 residues long. CDR3 nucleotides: TGTGCCAGCAGTCCAACGGAGAGGAATGAGCAGTTCTTC. Encoded protein: CASSPTERNEQFF.

This clonotype was counted between two and nine times. This chain uses TRBV7-2 with TRBJ2-7; D uncertain. The CDR3 is 15 amino acids. The germline V gene has CDR1 SGHTA and CDR2 FQGNSA. V lost 1 base and J lost 0, with 10 bases in between. The CDR3 sequence: CASSLGPTPSYEQYF. CDR3 DNA: TGTGCCAGCAGCTTAGGGCCGACACCCTCCTACGAGCAGTACTTC.

This clonotype showed up just once. The CDR3 sequence is CASSHGLAVPTDTQYF. In DNA form, the CDR3 reads TGTGCCAGCAGCCACGGACTAGCAGTTCCCACAGATACGCAGTATTTT. The chain carries TRBV7-9 and TRBJ2-3, with 8 bases aligning to TRBD2. The germline CDR1 and CDR2 sequences are SEHNR and FQNEAQ (reference sequence). The CDR3 covers 16 residues. With V trimmed by 5 bases and J by 2 bases, 9 bases remained unmatched.

V is TRBV20-1 and J is TRBJ2-3; 7 bases match TRBD2. This CDR3 has 15 amino acids. With V trimmed by 6 bases and J by 3 bases, 12 bases remained unmatched. Germline V gene data show CDR1 as DFQATT and CDR2 as SNEGSKA (reference sequence). CDR3 nucleotides: TGCAGTGCACTCCCCGCGGGGGTCCGGACAGATACGCAGTATTTT. As protein: CSALPAGVRTDTQYF.

This chain connects TRBV7-2 to TRBJ2-3, with D unclear. The V gene's germline CDR1 is SGHTA and CDR2 FQGNSA. The CDR3 is 15 residues long. Trimming took 1 base from V and 4 from J, leaving 12 bases between them. DNA of the CDR3: TGTGCCAGCAGCTTAGGAGCAATAAAATCAGATACGCAGTATTTT. Its translation is CASSLGAIKSDTQYF.

The chain recombines TRBV27 with TRBJ2-1; tentative D call: TRBD2 (7 bases). The length of the CDR3 is 14 residues. The V end was cut by 5 bases, the J end by 7 bases, with 15 bases between. Looked up from germline, CDR1 is MNHEY and CDR2 is SMNVEV (reference sequence). Here the CDR3 reads CASSLGGGANEQFF. The CDR3 bases are TGTGCCAGCAGTCTGGGAGGGGGGGCTAATGAGCAGTTCTTC.

The rearrangement links TRBV5-1 to TRBJ1-1; 9 positions match TRBD1. CDR1 and CDR2 (germline): SGHRS, YFSETQ. The CDR3 consists of 17 residues. The V gene end was trimmed by 4 bases and the J gene end by 1 base; junction bases not matched to a gene: 11. In nucleotides, the CDR3 is TGCGCCAGCAGCCTCAAAACAGGGGGCTTCGGGAACACTGAAGCTTTCTTT. Translating gives CASSLKTGGFGNTEAFF.

This clonotype was observed at least ten times. The V gene is TRBV12-3 or TRBV12-4, the J gene TRBJ2-1; TRBD2 might be the D (6 bases). Trimming left V 6 bases short and J 10 bases short, with 22 bases between. This CDR3 has 15 amino acids. This chain's CDR3 is CASSRSSDPSFEQFF. CDR3 DNA sequence: TGTGCCAGCAGCCGTTCTAGCGACCCCAGTTTCGAGCAGTTCTTC.

On this clonotype: This may be a read error: a much more frequent sequence differs by one nucleotide. The genes are TRBV13 and TRBJ2-5, with D perhaps being TRBD1 or TRBD2 (5 bases each). This CDR3 comprises 14 residues. The V gene's germline CDR1 is PRHDT and CDR2 FYEKMQ (reference sequence). The chain's CDR3 is CARSNRDALETQYF. The DNA for the CDR3 is TGTGCCCGCAGCAACCGGGACGCACTAGAGACCCAGTACTTC.

In its sample, this clonotype was seen many times. This rearrangement joins TRBV20-1 to TRBJ2-1; tentative D call: TRBD2 (6 bases). Germline V CDR1 and CDR2: DFQATT, SNEGSKA (reference sequence). This CDR3 contains 15 residues. Trimming removed 6 bases at V and 5 bases at J, with 20 bases between. The DNA for the CDR3 is TGCAGTGCCGTTACCTGGGACTCAGCAAACAATGAGCAGTTCTTC. Translation: CSAVTWDSANNEQFF.

V usage is TRBV29-1 and J usage is TRBJ1-1, with D unclear. The CDR3 runs to 12 residues. The germline V gene has CDR1 SQVTM and CDR2 ANQGSEA. With 0 bases removed from V and 11 bases from J, the gap between germline ends came to 13 bases. The CDR3 protein is CSVEDQTPWAFF. The CDR3 DNA reads as TGCAGCGTTGAAGATCAAACACCGTGGGCTTTCTTT.

The genes are TRBV12-3 or TRBV12-4 and TRBJ1-2; the match to TRBD1 covers 7 bases. The length of the CDR3 is 18 residues. V dropped 4 bases and J dropped 0; count of bases not matched to a gene: 14. CDR3 sequence reads: CASSSNDRVVSPNYGYTF. In DNA form, the CDR3 reads TGTGCCAGCAGTTCGAATGACAGGGTTGTGAGTCCTAACTATGGCTACACCTTC.

The V gene is TRBV19, the J gene TRBJ2-1, with a weak D call TRBD1 (5 bases). CDR3 size: 16 residues. CDR1 is LNHDA and CDR2 is SQIVND in the germline V gene (reference sequence). The ends were cut back, 4 bases at V and 1 base at J, with 14 bases in the middle. CDR3 protein: CASSNLRSGSYNEQFF. The DNA for the CDR3 is TGTGCCAGTAGTAATCTTAGATCAGGGTCCTACAATGAGCAGTTCTTC.

In the case of this clonotype: This may be a read error, as it is one base from a much larger clone. The rearrangement joins TRBV20-1 to TRBJ2-7; D perhaps matches TRBD1 (6 bases). The CDR3 totals 14 residues. Trimming pared 5 bases from V and 5 bases from J, leaving 19 bases between. Per germline, CDR1 DFQATT and CDR2 SNEGSKA (reference sequence). CDR3 in amino acids: CSAEKGTQSNEQYF. The CDR3 region has the DNA TGCAGTGCTGAGAAGGGGACACAGTCCAACGAGCAGTACTTC.

This rearrangement joins TRBV20-1 to TRBJ2-3; 10 bases are a match to TRBD2. V dropped 5 bases and J dropped 4; count of bases not matched to a gene: 18. This CDR3 comprises 18 residues. Looked up from germline, CDR1 is DFQATT and CDR2 is SNEGSKA (reference sequence). CDR3 in DNA: TGCAGTGCTTGGGGGGGGGTCCTTAGCGGGAGGTCCCCAGATACGCAGTATTTT. Its translation: CSAWGGVLSGRSPDTQYF.

This clonotype was observed a handful of times. The chain is built from TRBV4-2 and TRBJ2-5, with 9 nucleotides matching TRBD1. The CDR3 runs 15 residues. CDR1 is LGHNA, CDR2 YNFKEQ, per germline. The V and J ends lost 4 bases and 4 bases, in that order; junction bases with no gene match: 7. CDR3 sequence reads: CASSPLGDRVETQYF. The CDR3 DNA reads TGTGCCAGCAGCCCTCTCGGGGACAGGGTAGAGACCCAGTACTTC.

This sequence joins TRBV6-5 and TRBJ2-1, with TRBD1 matching 7 bases. The ends lost 6 bases at V and 7 bases at J; junction bases unmatched: 9. The CDR3 consists of 14 residues. Germline CDR1 and CDR2: MNHEY and SVGAGI. The DNA of the CDR3 is TGTGCCAGCAGGGTTGACAGGGACGTGAATGAGCAGTTCTTC. Translated, it gives CASRVDRDVNEQFF.